Listed here are 32 T cell receptor beta chains from one sample, sequenced in a study of metastatic and nonmetastatic thyroid tumors. Prior to thyroid surgery, none of the patients had received any treatment. TCRdb re-called the PCR reads through MiXCR. Of about 13,000 clones listed, 24% were seen once; the top ten hold roughly three fifths. The sequenced material came from blood. The origin of the receptors is a male donor with papillary thyroid cancer or a benign thyroid nodule (not recorded which). Some clones in this sample may be carry-over from other donors' samples.

This clone was picked up many times. The CDR3 sequence: CASSEAGGGPHETQYF. The CDR3 DNA reads TGTGCCAGCAGTGAAGCCGGGGGAGGCCCTCACGAGACCCAGTACTTC. The rearrangement uses TRBV6-1 and TRBJ2-5; D is possibly TRBD2 (6 bases). V was trimmed by 0 bases and J by 5 bases, leaving 16 bases between them. Germline V gene sequence: CDR1 MNHNS, CDR2 SASEGT. The CDR3 runs to 16 residues.

This clone showed up just a few times. This chain joins TRBV27 and TRBJ2-1; D remains ambiguous. Germline loops: CDR1 MNHEY, CDR2 SMNVEV (reference sequence). Trimming removed 6 bases from V and 1 base from J, with 10 bases in between. The CDR3 extends over 14 amino acids. The CDR3 DNA follows: TGTGCCAGCAGGGAATTGGAGTCCTACAATGAGCAGTTCTTC. It yields the protein CASRELESYNEQFF.

In its sample, this clone ranks as medium-sized. The genes are TRBV6-1 and TRBJ1-2; D ambiguous. This CDR3 has 14 amino acids. The germline V gene encodes CDR1 MNHNS and CDR2 SASEGT. The V end was cut by 7 bases, the J end by 3 bases, with 15 bases between. CDR3 bases: TGTGCCAGCACAGTCCTGCTCCCTGACTATGGCTACACCTTC. Protein product: CASTVLLPDYGYTF.

The chain couples TRBV20-1 to TRBJ2-7, with D possibly TRBD2 on 5 matching bases. This CDR3 region has 14 residues. V lost 6 bases to trimming and J lost 0 bases, with 15 bases between them. CDR1 DFQATT and CDR2 SNEGSKA come from the germline V gene (reference sequence). This CDR3 reads CSASDGVSSYEQYF. CDR3 DNA: TGCAGTGCCTCCGACGGGGTCAGCTCCTACGAGCAGTACTTC.

There are a few counts of this clone. The chain has TRBV28 and TRBJ1-2; TRBD1 matches 9 bases. In germline, CDR1 is MDHEN, CDR2 SYDVKM. The CDR3 runs to 14 residues. Trimming at V came to 6 bases and at J to 4 bases, leaving 6 bases not matched to a gene. The CDR3 DNA reads as TGTGCCAGCAGCTCCGGGACAGGGAGCTATGGCTACACCTTC. Encoded protein: CASSSGTGSYGYTF.

The CDR3 reads CASSEQVSGADEQYF. The CDR3, as DNA: TGTGCCAGCAGTGAACAGGTCTCGGGAGCCGACGAGCAGTACTTC. This chain joins TRBV6-1 and TRBJ2-7, with D perhaps TRBD2 (6 bases). The length of the CDR3 is 15 residues. V was cut by 2 bases and J by 5 bases, with 16 bases left in between. CDR1 is MNHNS and CDR2 is SASEGT in the germline V gene.

The chain uses TRBV6-2 or TRBV6-3 and TRBJ1-2; TRBD1 agrees at 7 bases. Germline V gene sequence: CDR1 MNHEY, CDR2 SVGEGT. The ends lost 7 bases at V and 4 bases at J; junction bases unmatched: 12. This CDR3 contains 15 residues. The CDR3: CASNVGGDSFYGYTF. In DNA, the CDR3 is TGTGCCAGCAATGTCGGGGGGGACAGTTTCTATGGCTACACCTTC.

The chain uses TRBV7-6 and TRBJ1-2; D remains unclear. The CDR3 spans 12 residues. V was cut by 6 bases and J by 14 bases, with 19 bases left in between. CDR1 and CDR2 from the germline V gene are SGHVS and FNYEAQ. CDR3 bases: TGTGCCAGCAGATCCACCCGGGTCCATCGAACCTTC. This codes for CASRSTRVHRTF. The whole variable domain, remainder taken from reference TRBV7-6 and TRBJ1-2, is GAGVSQSPRYKVTKRGQDVALRCDPISGHVSLYWYRQALGQGPEFLTYFNYEAQQDKSGLPNDRFSAERPEGSISTLTIQRTEQRDSAMYRCASRSTRVHRTFGSGTRLTVV.

This clone was observed a handful of times. The chain couples TRBV2 to TRBJ2-1; 9 nucleotides match TRBD1. The CDR3 is 15 residues long. After removal of 1 base from V and 10 bases from J, the junction contained 8 bases not matched to a gene. Germline V gene data show CDR1 as SNHLY and CDR2 as FYNNEI. CDR3 loop: CASSEGGQGLLEQFF. CDR3 nucleotides: TGTGCCAGCAGTGAAGGTGGACAGGGGTTATTGGAGCAGTTCTTC.

V gene TRBV25-1 combines with J gene TRBJ1-2, with 10 bases fitting TRBD1. Germline assignment: CDR1 MGHDK and CDR2 SYGVNS. The CDR3 has 16 amino acids. The V and J ends lost 2 bases and 3 bases, in that order; junction bases with no gene match: 6. Written as DNA, the CDR3 is TGTGCCAGCAGTGAACGACAGGGGGCGGGGGACTATGGCTACACCTTC. This encodes CASSERQGAGDYGYTF.

This clone has just a few counts. This chain uses TRBV6-2 or TRBV6-3 with TRBJ2-7; D is perhaps TRBD2 (6 bases). The V end was cut by 0 bases, the J end by 6 bases, with 15 bases between. Per germline, CDR1 MNHEY and CDR2 SVGEGT. This CDR3 is built from 15 residues. The CDR3 region is CASSYSLSGAGEQYF. CDR3 nucleotide sequence: TGTGCCAGCAGTTACTCGCTGTCGGGAGCGGGCGAGCAGTACTTC.

The table lists this clone with many counts. This chain uses TRBV28 with TRBJ2-7, with 7 bases aligning to TRBD2. The ends lost 6 bases at V and 2 bases at J; junction bases unmatched: 7. Germline V lookup: CDR1 MDHEN, CDR2 SYDVKM. This CDR3 is built from 14 residues. The CDR3 region has the DNA TGTGCCAGCAGGCGGGGGACGGGCCCCTACGAGCAGTACTTC. Amino acids: CASRRGTGPYEQYF.

This sequence joins TRBV6-4 and TRBJ2-1; D possibly corresponds to TRBD2 (5 bases). The CDR3 extends over 13 amino acids. The V and J ends lost 0 bases and 6 bases respectively, with 6 bases between them. CDR1 and CDR2 from the germline V gene are MRHNA and SNTAGT. This CDR3 is CASSDSGVNEQFF. Here the CDR3 DNA reads TGTGCCAGCAGTGACTCGGGAGTCAATGAGCAGTTCTTC.

This clone was detected a few times. This chain uses TRBV12-5 with TRBJ2-7; 9 nucleotides agree with TRBD1. Trimming took 4 bases from V and 4 from J; bases not matched to a gene: 5. The CDR3 runs 14 residues. Per the germline V gene, CDR1 is LGHNT and CDR2 is FRNRAP. The CDR3 sequence: CASGSRDRVYEQYF. CDR3 DNA sequence: TGTGCTAGTGGTTCCCGGGACAGGGTTTACGAGCAGTACTTC.

The J gene is TRBJ2-7, the V gene TRBV3-1; TRBD2 agrees at 8 bases. Germline lookup yields CDR1 LGHDT and CDR2 YNNKEL (reference sequence). With 4 bases clipped from V and 2 bases from J, the junction kept 1 base outside the gene matches. This CDR3 contains 13 residues. CDR3 nucleotide sequence: TGTGCCAGCAGCCGCGGGGGGACCTACGAGCAGTACTTC. Protein product: CASSRGGTYEQYF.

There are a few counts of this clone. The chain has TRBV19 and TRBJ2-1; TRBD2 aligns across 8 bases. The CDR3 is 16 amino acids. From germline, CDR1 is LNHDA and CDR2 SQIVND (reference sequence). Trimming at V came to 6 bases and at J to 2 bases, leaving 9 bases not matched to a gene. CDR3 protein: CASRPSSGLTYNEQFF. CDR3 DNA: TGTGCCAGTAGGCCGTCTAGCGGGCTAACCTACAATGAGCAGTTCTTC.

This clone has a handful of counts. V gene TRBV6-2 or TRBV6-3 combines with J gene TRBJ1-2; the D gene is possibly TRBD1 (6 bases). This CDR3 region has 16 residues. Germline values: CDR1 MNHEY, CDR2 SVGEGT. V shed 7 bases and J shed 4 bases, with 22 bases lying between them. The CDR3 DNA follows: TGTGCCAGCATCGACACAGGGTCTCGGTCTCTCTATGGCTACACCTTC. It yields the protein CASIDTGSRSLYGYTF.

V usage is TRBV6-1 and J usage is TRBJ2-3, with a possible D match to TRBD2 (5 bases). Germline CDR1 and CDR2: MNHNS and SASEGT. The CDR3 has 14 amino acids. Trimming left V 4 bases short and J 2 bases short, with 10 bases between. For the CDR3, the DNA is TGTGCCAGCAGTGCCCTCGGGGTCACAGATACGCAGTATTTT. Translation: CASSALGVTDTQYF.

This clone was recorded at least ten times. V is TRBV5-8 and J is TRBJ2-7; 8 positions agree with TRBD2. The CDR3 is 15 amino acids. CDR1 and CDR2 (germline): SGHTS, YDEGEE. V gave up 0 bases and J gave up 4 bases; unmatched junction bases: 6. The CDR3 reads CASSLGLASPYEQYF. The CDR3 nucleotides read TGTGCCAGCAGCTTGGGACTAGCGTCACCATACGAGCAGTACTTC.

This clone was observed a handful of times. The gene calls are TRBV27 and TRBJ2-1; 11 bases agree with TRBD2. The CDR3 sequence is 16 residues long. Germline values: CDR1 MNHEY, CDR2 SMNVEV (reference sequence). Losses at the gene ends were 4 bases for V and 8 bases for J; bases not matched to a gene: 10. CDR3 DNA sequence: TGTGCCAGCAGTTCACGTCTAGCGGGAGGCACGCATGAGCAGTTCTTC. Protein product: CASSSRLAGGTHEQFF.

A few counts support this clone. CDR3 bases: TGTGCCAGCAACACAGGGTTCTACAATGAGCAGTTCTTC. It translates to CASNTGFYNEQFF. This chain uses TRBV12-3 or TRBV12-4 with TRBJ2-1, with a possible D match to TRBD1 (6 bases). CDR3 size: 13 residues. The germline V and J ends were trimmed by 7 bases and 3 bases, with 10 bases remaining between them.

V is TRBV5-1 and J is TRBJ2-1; D tentatively fits TRBD1 or TRBD2 (5 bases each). The CDR3 loop spans 15 amino acids. Germline CDR1 SGHRS, CDR2 YFSETQ. Trimming removed 2 bases at V and 1 base at J, with 10 bases between. Written as DNA, the CDR3 is TGCGCCAGCAGCTTCCTGGGGGAATCCTACAATGAGCAGTTCTTC. Its protein is CASSFLGESYNEQFF.

About this clone: A junction boundary mismatches the germline segment, possibly from a read error. V gene TRBV5-6 combines with J gene TRBJ2-2, with D perhaps being TRBD1 or TRBD2 (5 bases each). Per germline, CDR1 SGHDT and CDR2 YYEEEE. This CDR3 comprises 13 residues. The CDR3 sequence: CSSGLAGFRELFF. In DNA, the CDR3 is TGTTCCAGCGGCTTGGCAGGGTTCAGGGAGCTGTTTTTT.

The chain links TRBV30 to TRBJ2-7; the D call may be TRBD1 or TRBD2 (5 bases each). The V end was cut by 0 bases, the J end by 5 bases, with 14 bases between. Germline V gene lookup returns CDR1 GTSNPN and CDR2 SVGIG (reference sequence). The CDR3 runs to 14 residues. The CDR3 nucleotides read TGTGCCTGGAGTGTACTAGGGGCAGCGAACGAGCAGTACTTC. Amino acid sequence: CAWSVLGAANEQYF.

This clone was seen ten or more times. The genes are TRBV7-6 and TRBJ1-6, with TRBD1 as a possible D gene (6 bases). Trimming took 3 bases from V and 10 from J, leaving 16 bases between them. The CDR3 sequence is 15 residues long. Germline V gene lookup returns CDR1 SGHVS and CDR2 FNYEAQ. Here the CDR3 reads CASSFNPDSRSPLHF. CDR3 nucleotide sequence: TGTGCCAGCAGCTTCAACCCGGACAGCCGCTCACCCCTCCACTTT. The full variable domain, with the rest looked up from reference TRBV7-6 and TRBJ1-6, is GAGVSQSPRYKVTKRGQDVALRCDPISGHVSLYWYRQALGQGPEFLTYFNYEAQQDKSGLPNDRFSAERPEGSISTLTIQRTEQRDSAMYRCASSFNPDSRSPLHFGNGTRLTVT.

This clone was observed at least ten times. The V call is TRBV6-5, the J call TRBJ1-6; D is unresolved. The CDR3 loop spans 14 amino acids. V lost 3 bases, J lost 7 bases, and 10 bases lay in between. CDR1 is MNHEY, CDR2 SVGAGI, per germline. The CDR3 protein is CASSYRTANSPLHF. The CDR3 DNA is TGTGCCAGCAGTTATCGGACCGCGAATTCACCCCTCCACTTT.

This chain links TRBV12-3 or TRBV12-4 with TRBJ2-2, with no clear D. The CDR3 loop spans 13 amino acids. The V and J ends lost 11 bases and 2 bases respectively, with 12 bases between them. The CDR3 reads CAASGVNTGELFF. As DNA, the CDR3 is TGTGCCGCCAGTGGAGTAAACACCGGGGAGCTGTTTTTT.

This clone has just a few counts. The chain links TRBV10-1 to TRBJ2-2; 9 bases line up with TRBD2. Germline values: CDR1 WNHNN, CDR2 SYGVQD (reference sequence). This CDR3 spans 14 amino acids. Trimming at V came to 10 bases and at J to 6 bases, leaving 9 bases not matched to a gene. The CDR3 reads CATAGGPSSGELFF. The CDR3 bases are TGCGCCACCGCGGGAGGGCCTTCGTCCGGGGAGCTGTTTTTT.

This sequence joins TRBV6-2 or TRBV6-3 and TRBJ2-7; 7 bases line up with TRBD2. CDR1 is MNHEY, CDR2 SVGEGT, per germline. With 6 bases clipped from V and 3 bases from J, the junction kept 11 bases outside the gene matches. The CDR3 covers 15 residues. CDR3 in amino acids: CASSPGSGENYEQYF. The CDR3 DNA reads as TGTGCCAGCAGCCCAGGGAGCGGGGAAAACTACGAGCAGTACTTC.

This chain connects TRBV20-1 to TRBJ2-7; D unresolved. Per the germline V gene, CDR1 is DFQATT and CDR2 is SNEGSKA (reference sequence). This CDR3 spans 14 amino acids. Trimming stripped 4 bases from V and 6 bases from J, with 19 bases between. The DNA for the CDR3 is TGCAGTGCTACTTCCCCCACACAGAATCTCGAGCAGTACTTC. Its translation: CSATSPTQNLEQYF.

This clone was recorded many times. The V call is TRBV29-1, the J call TRBJ2-1, with 16 bases matching TRBD2. The germline CDR1 and CDR2 sequences are SQVTM and ANQGSEA. CDR3 length: 19 residues. Losses at the gene ends were 3 bases for V and 4 bases for J; bases not matched to a gene: 12. The CDR3 protein is CSVELGTSGRGEGYNEQFF. DNA of the CDR3: TGCAGCGTTGAGTTGGGGACTAGCGGGAGGGGTGAGGGTTACAATGAGCAGTTCTTC.

The rearrangement links TRBV11-2 to TRBJ2-3; a weak D match, TRBD1 (5 bases). Germline V CDR1 and CDR2: SGHAT, FQNNGV. The germline V and J ends were trimmed by 5 bases and 3 bases, with 12 bases remaining between them. This CDR3 is built from 14 residues. CDR3: CASSVGASTDTQYF. The DNA for the CDR3 is TGTGCCAGCAGCGTTGGGGCTAGTACAGATACGCAGTATTTT.